This T cell receptor beta chain was captured by sequencing in a study of metastatic and nonmetastatic thyroid tumors. Study observations and caveats: Reports indicated that malignant thyroid tumors showed significantly higher TCR beta diversity than benign nodules did, in blood and tumor.

As to this clone: Its cognate antigen is unknown.

How the authors handled the data: The study took CDR3 differences across clinicopathological groups and made a distant-metastasis classifier for papillary thyroid cancer from them. TCRdb re-called the PCR reads through MiXCR. In this record, the V and J calls reflect TCRdb's handling and not the investigators' own analysis. The sample carries about 4,000 clones, 30% to 45% recorded once. The entire patient cohort was treatment-naive prior to thyroid surgery. The sequence came from a male donor with papillary thyroid cancer or a benign thyroid nodule (not recorded which). Some clones in this sample may be carry-over from other donors' samples. Sequenced: adjacent normal tissue.

Here the CDR3 DNA reads TGTGCCAGCACCCCTCCAGCGGGAGACACCGGGGAGCTGTTTTTT. Protein: CASTPPAGDTGELFF. V gene TRBV11-3 combines with J gene TRBJ2-2, with 8 nucleotides matching TRBD2. The CDR3 contains 15 residues. J lost 3 bases, V lost 7 bases, and 7 bases had no gene match. Germline-derived CDR1 and CDR2 are SGHNT and YENEEA.